This TCR beta chain is from a study of OX40 agonist ivuxolimab in advanced cancers. About the research overall: Partial responses were seen in three patients, one with hepatocellular carcinoma and two with cutaneous melanoma. Findings and limits, study-wide: The mean number of expanded clones was higher in CD8+ T cells than in CD4+.

A note on this clone: Its cognate antigen is unknown.

Germline CDR1 SGDLS, CDR2 YYNGEE. V lost 4 bases, J lost 7 bases, and 10 bases stayed unmatched. This CDR3 region has 15 residues. The table came from immunoSEQ multiplex PCR; TCRdb's copy has only in-frame clones and leaves some out. Of 98,000 or so clones in the sample, approximately 92% were seen once. The sample in question was CD4+ or CD8+ T cells sorted from blood, obtained in a trial of the OX40 agonist ivuxolimab. The V and J genes are TRBV9 and TRBJ1-2; TRBD1 matches at 10 bases. This TCR came from an adult with an advanced solid tumor such as melanoma, head and neck, liver or kidney cancer. This CDR3 reads CASSIPGTGAGGYTF. The CDR3 DNA follows: TGTGCCAGCAGCATTCCGGGGACAGGGGCCGGTGGCTACACCTTC.